Following are 8 T cell receptor beta chains from one sample sequenced in a study of beta chain features in type 1 diabetes. Study-wide results and limits: The study found moderately but significantly shorter TCRB CDR3s in all four CD4+ subsets of Type 1 diabetes patients.

Since all of the isolated RNA was reverse transcribed, expressed TCRB transcripts were what got sequenced. The repertoire was sequenced with immunoSEQ multiplex PCR; TCRdb's copy has only in-frame clones and lacks some. Seen here are 350,000 to 400,000 clones, 10% to 15% observed once, and the top ten hold about 0.01%. Their cognate antigens are unknown. Input material: naive CD4+ T cells from blood. These receptors were collected from a woman under 30 with type 1 diabetes.

This clone was seen more than once but under ten times. This chain uses TRBV5-6 with TRBJ1-1, with 11 bases aligning to TRBD1. Germline lookup yields CDR1 SGHDT and CDR2 YYEEEE. CDR3 size: 14 residues. After removal of 4 bases from V and 8 bases from J, the junction contained 7 bases not matched to a gene. This CDR3 reads CASSLGQGAWEAFF. CDR3 in DNA: TGTGCCAGCAGCCTAGGACAGGGGGCTTGGGAAGCTTTCTTT.

V is TRBV21-1 and J is TRBJ2-7; the DNA was not used to check the table's D call, TRBD2. TRBV21-1 is labeled a pseudogene. The CDR3 extends over 16 amino acids. CDR3 in amino acids: CASSKAASGRDHEQYF. The CDR3 nucleotides are TGTGCCAGCAGCAAAGCTGCTAGCGGGAGGGACCACGAGCAGTACTTC.

This clone was seen only a few times. The CDR3 loop reads CASSSRQGVTGELFF. CDR3 in DNA: TGTGCCAGCAGCTCCCGACAGGGTGTCACCGGGGAGCTGTTTTTT. The chain links TRBV5-4 to TRBJ2-2, with 7 bases identical to TRBD1. V gave up 3 bases and J gave up 4 bases; unmatched junction bases: 6. The V gene's germline CDR1 is SGHNT and CDR2 YYREEE (reference sequence). The CDR3 is 15 amino acids.

The chain couples TRBV5-6 to TRBJ2-3; D unresolved. The CDR3 spans 15 residues. Germline loops: CDR1 SGHDT, CDR2 YYEEEE. V was trimmed by 4 bases and J by 3 bases, leaving 15 bases between them. For the CDR3, the DNA is TGTGCCAGCAGCCGCTTAACGGGTGGGACAGATACGCAGTATTTT. It translates to CASSRLTGGTDTQYF.

This clone showed up just a few times. The chain uses TRBV29-1 and TRBJ2-3, with D uncertain. This CDR3 has 15 residues. The V end was cut by 6 bases, the J end by 4 bases, with 20 bases between. Germline V gene sequence: CDR1 SQVTM, CDR2 ANQGSEA. The CDR3 nucleotides are TGCAGCGTATCGGTAGGAACAGACAAGTCAGATACGCAGTATTTT. Its translation is CSVSVGTDKSDTQYF.

This clone has more than one count but fewer than ten. The gene calls are TRBV6-5 and TRBJ1-2; D is undetermined. This CDR3 is 12 amino acids long. Looked up from germline, CDR1 is MNHEY and CDR2 is SVGAGI. Trimming shortened V by 2 bases and J by 5 bases, and 6 bases separated the two germline ends. The CDR3 DNA follows: TGTGCCAGCAGTTACCCGGGATATGGCTACACCTTC. Protein: CASSYPGYGYTF.

The gene calls are TRBV7-2 and TRBJ2-3; possible D gene TRBD1, 5 bases. Trimming removed 1 base at V and 2 bases at J, with 10 bases between. This CDR3 spans 15 amino acids. Germline-derived CDR1 and CDR2 are SGHTA and FQGNSA. The CDR3, as DNA: TGTGCCAGCAGCTTAGGGACAATCCTCACAGATACGCAGTATTTT. As protein: CASSLGTILTDTQYF.

This clone was observed a few times. The chain has TRBV30 and TRBJ1-5, with TRBD1 matching 8 bases. V dropped 3 bases and J dropped 3; count of bases not matched to a gene: 7. The CDR3 has 15 amino acids. Germline V lookup: CDR1 GTSNPN, CDR2 SVGIG (reference sequence). CDR3 nucleotides: TGTGCCTGGAGCGTGACAGGGGCCCTCAATCAGCCCCAGCATTTT. Protein sequence: CAWSVTGALNQPQHF.